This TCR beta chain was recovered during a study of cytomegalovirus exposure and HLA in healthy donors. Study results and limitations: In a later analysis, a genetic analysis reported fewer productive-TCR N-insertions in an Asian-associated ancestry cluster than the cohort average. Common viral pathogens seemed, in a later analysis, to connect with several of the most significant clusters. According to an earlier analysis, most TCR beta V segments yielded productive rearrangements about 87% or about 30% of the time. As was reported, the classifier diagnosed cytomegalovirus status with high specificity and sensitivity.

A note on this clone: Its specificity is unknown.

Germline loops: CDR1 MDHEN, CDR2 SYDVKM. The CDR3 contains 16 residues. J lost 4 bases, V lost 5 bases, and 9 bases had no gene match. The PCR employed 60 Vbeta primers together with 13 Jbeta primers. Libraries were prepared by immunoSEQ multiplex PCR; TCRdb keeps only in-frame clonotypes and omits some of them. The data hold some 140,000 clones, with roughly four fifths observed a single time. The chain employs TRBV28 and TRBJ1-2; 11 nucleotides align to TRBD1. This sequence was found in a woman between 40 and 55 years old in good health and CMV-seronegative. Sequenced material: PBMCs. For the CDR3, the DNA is TGTGCCAGCAGTCTACCTTGGACAGGGGGCATCTATGGCTACACCTTC. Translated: CASSLPWTGGIYGYTF.